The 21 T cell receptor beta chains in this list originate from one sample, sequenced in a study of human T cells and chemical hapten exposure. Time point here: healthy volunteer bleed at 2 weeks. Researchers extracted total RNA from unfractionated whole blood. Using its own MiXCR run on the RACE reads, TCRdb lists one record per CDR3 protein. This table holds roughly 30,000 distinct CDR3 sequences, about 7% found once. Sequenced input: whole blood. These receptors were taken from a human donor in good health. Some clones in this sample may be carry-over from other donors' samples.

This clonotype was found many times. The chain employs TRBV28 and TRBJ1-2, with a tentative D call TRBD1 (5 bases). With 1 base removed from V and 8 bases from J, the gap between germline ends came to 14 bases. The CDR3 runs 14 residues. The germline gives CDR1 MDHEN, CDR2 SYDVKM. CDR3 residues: CASSLFGREGGYTF. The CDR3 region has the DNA TGTGCCAGCAGTTTATTTGGCAGGGAGGGAGGCTACACCTTC.

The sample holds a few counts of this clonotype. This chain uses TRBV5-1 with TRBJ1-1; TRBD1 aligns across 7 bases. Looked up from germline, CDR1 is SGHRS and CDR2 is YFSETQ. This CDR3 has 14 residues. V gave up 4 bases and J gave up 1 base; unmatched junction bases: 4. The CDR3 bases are TGCGCCAGCAGCCTGGGACAGTGGAACACTGAAGCTTTCTTT. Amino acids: CASSLGQWNTEAFF.

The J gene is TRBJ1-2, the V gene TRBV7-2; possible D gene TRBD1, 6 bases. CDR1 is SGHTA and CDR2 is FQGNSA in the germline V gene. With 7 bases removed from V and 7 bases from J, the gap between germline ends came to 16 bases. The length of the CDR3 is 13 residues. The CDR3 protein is CASIHPRTAGYTF. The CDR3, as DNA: TGTGCCAGCATTCACCCCCGGACAGCTGGCTACACCTTC.

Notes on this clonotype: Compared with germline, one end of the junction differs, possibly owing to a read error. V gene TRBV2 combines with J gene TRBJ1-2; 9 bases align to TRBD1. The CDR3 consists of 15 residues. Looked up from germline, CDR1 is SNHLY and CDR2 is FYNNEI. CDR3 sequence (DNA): TGTGCCAGCACCCAGGACAGGGGATGGGACTATGGCGACACCTTC. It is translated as CASTQDRGWDYGDTF.

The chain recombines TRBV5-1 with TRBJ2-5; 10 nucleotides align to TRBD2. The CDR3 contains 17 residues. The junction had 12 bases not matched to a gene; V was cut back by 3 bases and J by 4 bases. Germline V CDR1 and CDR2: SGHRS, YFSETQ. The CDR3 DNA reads TGCGCCAGCAGCTCGTCTTCACTAGCGGGGTCAGGAGAGACCCAGTACTTC. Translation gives CASSSSSLAGSGETQYF.

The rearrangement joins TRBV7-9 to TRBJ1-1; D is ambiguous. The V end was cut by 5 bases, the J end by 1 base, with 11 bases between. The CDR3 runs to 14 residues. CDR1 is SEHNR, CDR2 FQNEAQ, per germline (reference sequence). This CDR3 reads CASSPTYGNTEAFF. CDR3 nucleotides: TGTGCCAGCAGCCCAACGTACGGGAACACTGAAGCTTTCTTT.

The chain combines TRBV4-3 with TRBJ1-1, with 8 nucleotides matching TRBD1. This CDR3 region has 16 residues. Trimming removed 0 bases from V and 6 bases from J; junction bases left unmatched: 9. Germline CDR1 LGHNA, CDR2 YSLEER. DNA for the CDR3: TGCGCCAGCAGCCAAGAAACGGGACAGGCGTTAGCTGAAGCTTTCTTT. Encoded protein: CASSQETGQALAEAFF.

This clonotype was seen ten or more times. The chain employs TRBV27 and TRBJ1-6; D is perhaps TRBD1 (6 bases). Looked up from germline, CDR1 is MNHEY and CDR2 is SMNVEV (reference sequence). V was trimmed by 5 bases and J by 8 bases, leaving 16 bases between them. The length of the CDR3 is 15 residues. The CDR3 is CASSIKTGFDSPLHF. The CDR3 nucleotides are TGTGCCAGCAGTATCAAAACAGGGTTCGATTCACCCCTCCACTTT.

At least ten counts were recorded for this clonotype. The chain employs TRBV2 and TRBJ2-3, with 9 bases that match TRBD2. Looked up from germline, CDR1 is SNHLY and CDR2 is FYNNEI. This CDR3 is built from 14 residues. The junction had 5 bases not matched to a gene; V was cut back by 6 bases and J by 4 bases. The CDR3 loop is CASSGSGGSDTQYF. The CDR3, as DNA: TGTGCCAGCAGCGGTAGCGGGGGCTCAGATACGCAGTATTTT.

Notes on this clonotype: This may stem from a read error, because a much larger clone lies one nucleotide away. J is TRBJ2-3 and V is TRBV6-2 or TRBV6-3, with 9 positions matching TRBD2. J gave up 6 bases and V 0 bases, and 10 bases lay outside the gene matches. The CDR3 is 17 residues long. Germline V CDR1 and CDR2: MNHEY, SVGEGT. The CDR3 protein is CASSYSSGGIGWDTQYF. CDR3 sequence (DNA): TGTGCCAGCAGTTACTCGAGCGGGGGGATAGGTTGGGATACGCAGTATTTT.

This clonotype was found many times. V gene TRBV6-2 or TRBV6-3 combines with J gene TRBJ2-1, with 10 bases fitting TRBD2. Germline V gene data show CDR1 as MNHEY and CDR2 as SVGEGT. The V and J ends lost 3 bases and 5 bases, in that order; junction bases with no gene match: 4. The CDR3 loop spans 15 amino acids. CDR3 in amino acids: CASSYQGLANNEQFF. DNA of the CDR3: TGTGCCAGCAGTTATCAGGGACTAGCGAACAATGAGCAGTTCTTC.

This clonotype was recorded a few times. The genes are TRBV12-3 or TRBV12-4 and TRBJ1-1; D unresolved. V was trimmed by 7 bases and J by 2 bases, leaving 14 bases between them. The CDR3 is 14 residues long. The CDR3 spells CASKDRTVNTEAFF. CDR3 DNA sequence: TGTGCCAGCAAAGACCGGACGGTCAACACTGAAGCTTTCTTT.

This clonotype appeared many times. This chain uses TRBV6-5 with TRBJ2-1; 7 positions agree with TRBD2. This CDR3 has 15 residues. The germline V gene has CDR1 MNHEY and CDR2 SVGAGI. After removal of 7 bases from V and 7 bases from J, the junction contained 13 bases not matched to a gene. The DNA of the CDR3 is TGTGCCAGCACCAAGGGAGGGTCCGCCCGGAATGAGCAGTTCTTC. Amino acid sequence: CASTKGGSARNEQFF.

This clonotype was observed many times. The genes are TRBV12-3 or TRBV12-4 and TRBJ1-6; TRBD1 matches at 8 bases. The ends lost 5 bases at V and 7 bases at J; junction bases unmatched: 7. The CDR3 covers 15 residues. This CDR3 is CASSQQGVENSPLHF. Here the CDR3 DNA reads TGTGCCAGCAGTCAACAGGGGGTTGAGAATTCACCCCTCCACTTT.

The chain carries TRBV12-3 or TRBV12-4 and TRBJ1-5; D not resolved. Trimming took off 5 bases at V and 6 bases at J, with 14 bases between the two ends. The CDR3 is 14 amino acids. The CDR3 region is CASSPSGCGQPQHF. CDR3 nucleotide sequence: TGTGCCAGCAGTCCCTCGGGTTGCGGTCAGCCCCAGCATTTT.

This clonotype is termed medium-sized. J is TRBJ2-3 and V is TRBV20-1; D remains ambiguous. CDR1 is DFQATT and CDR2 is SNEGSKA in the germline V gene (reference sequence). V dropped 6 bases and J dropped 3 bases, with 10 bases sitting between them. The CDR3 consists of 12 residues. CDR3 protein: CSAQMMTDTQYF. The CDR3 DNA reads TGCAGTGCCCAAATGATGACAGATACGCAGTATTTT.

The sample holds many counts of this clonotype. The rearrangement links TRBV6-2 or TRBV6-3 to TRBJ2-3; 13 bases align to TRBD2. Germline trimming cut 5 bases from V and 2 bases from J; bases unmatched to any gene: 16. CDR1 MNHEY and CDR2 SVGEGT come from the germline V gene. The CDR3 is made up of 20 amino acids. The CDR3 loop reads CASSPPWGLAGLIITDTQYF. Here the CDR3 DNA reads TGTGCCAGCAGTCCCCCATGGGGACTAGCGGGACTAATCATCACAGATACGCAGTATTTT.

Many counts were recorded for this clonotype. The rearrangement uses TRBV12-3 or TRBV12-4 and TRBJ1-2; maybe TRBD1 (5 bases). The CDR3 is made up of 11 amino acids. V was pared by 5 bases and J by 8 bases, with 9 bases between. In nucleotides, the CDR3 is TGTGCCAGCAGTCTTGGGACGGGCTACACCTTC. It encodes CASSLGTGYTF.

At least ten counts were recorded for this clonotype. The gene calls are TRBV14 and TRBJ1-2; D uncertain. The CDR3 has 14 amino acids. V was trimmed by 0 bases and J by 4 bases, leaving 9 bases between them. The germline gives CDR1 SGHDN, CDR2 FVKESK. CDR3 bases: TGTGCCAGCAGCCAAGATTTTAGGGCCTATGGCTACACCTTC. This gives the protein CASSQDFRAYGYTF.

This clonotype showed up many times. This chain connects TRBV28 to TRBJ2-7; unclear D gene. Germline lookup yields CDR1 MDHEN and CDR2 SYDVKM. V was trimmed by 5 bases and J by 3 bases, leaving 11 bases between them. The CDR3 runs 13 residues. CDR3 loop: CASSQRLFYEQYF. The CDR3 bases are TGTGCCAGCAGTCAACGTCTCTTCTACGAGCAGTACTTC.

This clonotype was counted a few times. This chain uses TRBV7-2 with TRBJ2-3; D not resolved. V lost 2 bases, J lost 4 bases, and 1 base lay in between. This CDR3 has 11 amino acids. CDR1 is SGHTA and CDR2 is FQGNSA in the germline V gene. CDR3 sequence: CASSLSDTQYF. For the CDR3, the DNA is TGTGCCAGCAGCTTATCAGATACGCAGTATTTT.